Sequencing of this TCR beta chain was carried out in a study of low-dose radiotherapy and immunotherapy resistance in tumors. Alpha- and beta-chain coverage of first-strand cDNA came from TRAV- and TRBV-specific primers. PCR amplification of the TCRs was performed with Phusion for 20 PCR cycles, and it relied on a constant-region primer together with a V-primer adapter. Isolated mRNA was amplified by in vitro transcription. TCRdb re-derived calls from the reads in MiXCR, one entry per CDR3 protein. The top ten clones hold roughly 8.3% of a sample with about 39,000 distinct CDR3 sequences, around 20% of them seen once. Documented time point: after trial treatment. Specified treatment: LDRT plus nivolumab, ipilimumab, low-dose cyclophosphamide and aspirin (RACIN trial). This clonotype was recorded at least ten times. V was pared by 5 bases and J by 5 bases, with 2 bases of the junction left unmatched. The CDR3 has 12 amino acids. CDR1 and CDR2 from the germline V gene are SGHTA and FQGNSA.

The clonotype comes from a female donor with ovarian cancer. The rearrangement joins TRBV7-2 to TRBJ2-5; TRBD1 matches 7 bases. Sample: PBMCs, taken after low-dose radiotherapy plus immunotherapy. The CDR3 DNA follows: TGTGCCAGCAGCCTACAGGGGGAGACCCAGTACTTC. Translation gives CASSLQGETQYF.